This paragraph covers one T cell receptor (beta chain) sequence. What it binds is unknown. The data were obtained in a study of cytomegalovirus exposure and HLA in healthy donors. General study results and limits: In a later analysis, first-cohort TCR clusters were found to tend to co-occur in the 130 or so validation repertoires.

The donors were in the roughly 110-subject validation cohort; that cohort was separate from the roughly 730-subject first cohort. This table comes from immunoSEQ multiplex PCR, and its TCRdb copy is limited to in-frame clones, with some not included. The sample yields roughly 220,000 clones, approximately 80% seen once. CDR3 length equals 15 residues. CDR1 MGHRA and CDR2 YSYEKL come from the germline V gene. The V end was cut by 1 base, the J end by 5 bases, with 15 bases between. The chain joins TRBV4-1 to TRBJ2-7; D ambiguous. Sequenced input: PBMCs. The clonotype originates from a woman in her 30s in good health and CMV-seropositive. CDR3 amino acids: CASSQVAAVYHEQYF. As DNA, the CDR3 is TGCGCCAGCAGCCAAGTTGCGGCAGTCTACCACGAGCAGTACTTC.